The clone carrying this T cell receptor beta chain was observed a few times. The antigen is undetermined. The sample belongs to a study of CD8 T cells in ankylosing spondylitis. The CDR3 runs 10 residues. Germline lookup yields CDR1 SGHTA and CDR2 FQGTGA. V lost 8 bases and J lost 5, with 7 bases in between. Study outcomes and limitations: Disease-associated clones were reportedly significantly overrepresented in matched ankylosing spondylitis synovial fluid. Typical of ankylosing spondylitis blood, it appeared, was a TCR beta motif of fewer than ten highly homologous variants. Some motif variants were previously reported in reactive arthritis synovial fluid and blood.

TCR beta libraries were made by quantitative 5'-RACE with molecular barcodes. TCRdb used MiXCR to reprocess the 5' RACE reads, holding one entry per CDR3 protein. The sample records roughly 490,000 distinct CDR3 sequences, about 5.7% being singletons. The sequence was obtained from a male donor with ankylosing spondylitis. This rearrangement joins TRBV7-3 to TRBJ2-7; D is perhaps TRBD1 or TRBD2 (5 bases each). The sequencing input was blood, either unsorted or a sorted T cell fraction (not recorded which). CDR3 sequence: CASLGDEQYF. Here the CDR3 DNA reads TGTGCCAGCCTGGGGGACGAGCAGTACTTC.